The T cell receptor (beta chain) under discussion was sequenced for a study of cytomegalovirus exposure and HLA in healthy donors. Germline V gene data show CDR1 as LNHDA and CDR2 as SQIVND (reference sequence). CDR3 size: 12 residues. The PCR had 60 Vbeta and 13 Jbeta primers. The data were produced by immunoSEQ multiplex PCR, yet TCRdb's version contains in-frame clones alone and is incomplete. The sample shows approximately 150,000 clones, roughly 80% of them seen only once. Concerning this clone itself: The junction departs from the called germline gene at one end, perhaps through a read error.

The sequencing sample was made of PBMCs. The receptor was isolated from a human donor in good health. The chain links TRBV19 to TRBJ2-2; 7 bases match TRBD2. The CDR3 reads CASGRNAGELFF. The CDR3 region has the DNA TGTGCCAGCGGGAGGAACGCCGGGGAGCTGTTTTTT.